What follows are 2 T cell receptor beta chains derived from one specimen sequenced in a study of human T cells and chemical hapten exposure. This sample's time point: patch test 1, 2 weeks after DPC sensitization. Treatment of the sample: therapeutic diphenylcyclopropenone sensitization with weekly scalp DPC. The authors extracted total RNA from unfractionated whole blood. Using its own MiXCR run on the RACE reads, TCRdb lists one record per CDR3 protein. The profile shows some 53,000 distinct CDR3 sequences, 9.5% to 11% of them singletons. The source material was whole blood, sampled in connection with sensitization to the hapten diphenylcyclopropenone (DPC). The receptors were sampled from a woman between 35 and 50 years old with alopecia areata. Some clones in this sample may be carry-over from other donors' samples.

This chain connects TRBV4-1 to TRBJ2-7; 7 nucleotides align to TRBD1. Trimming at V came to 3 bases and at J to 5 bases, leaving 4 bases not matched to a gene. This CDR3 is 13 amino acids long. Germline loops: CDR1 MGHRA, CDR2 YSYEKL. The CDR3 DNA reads TGCGCCAGCAGCCAGACAGGGAACGACGAGCAGTACTTC. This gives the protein CASSQTGNDEQYF.

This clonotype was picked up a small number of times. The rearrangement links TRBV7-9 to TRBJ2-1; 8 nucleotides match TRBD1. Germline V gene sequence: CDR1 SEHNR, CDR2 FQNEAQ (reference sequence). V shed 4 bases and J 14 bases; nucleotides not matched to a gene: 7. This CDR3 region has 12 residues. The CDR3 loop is CASSSRTGSEFF. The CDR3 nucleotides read TGTGCCAGCAGCTCCAGGACAGGGAGTGAGTTCTTC.